This T cell receptor (beta chain) is drawn from a study of blood T cell repertoires in COVID-19. Across the whole study: Sources were T cells, B-cell-depleted T cells, or PBMCs; the material itself was cDNA or gDNA.

With 5 bases removed from V and 6 bases from J, the gap between germline ends came to 25 bases. The CDR3 contains 17 residues. Germline lookup yields CDR1 LGHNT and CDR2 FRNRAP. One Seattle source followed patients from active infection through their disease course. Per the study methods: Reference gene primer amplification in the assay estimated nucleated cell counts. Measured with immunoSEQ multiplex PCR; TCRdb has only the in-frame clones, and not every one. V, J and clone size were drawn from that table, and D and trimming were deduced from the DNA. In the table there are 350,000 or so clones, 70% to 90% of which are singletons.

This rearrangement joins TRBV12-5 to TRBJ2-5, with D maybe TRBD1 (5 bases). Sequencing input: peripheral blood. This sequence was found in a woman in her twenties or thirties with COVID-19, enrolled during active disease. The CDR3 is CASGHPIDSRHEKTQYF. The CDR3 nucleotides read TGTGCTAGTGGTCATCCCATCGACAGCCGCCACGAAAAGACCCAGTACTTC.